What follows is one T cell receptor beta chain and its context. Antigen: not known. The ends lost 4 bases at V and 10 bases at J; junction bases unmatched: 14. Germline V gene lookup returns CDR1 MGHRA and CDR2 YSYEKL. The CDR3 is 16 amino acids. This entry is derived from a study of shared clonotypes between healthy human individuals. Study outcomes and limitations: About 5% was the fraction of naive CD4 clonotypes found shared across several donors. Compared with memory subsets, naive subsets generally had larger estimated richness.

Sequencing used immunoSEQ multiplex PCR; TCRdb keeps in-frame clones, though not all of them. The repertoire consists of under 600,000 clones, with roughly 97% occurring once and the leading ten covering around 0.06%. The clonotype was recovered from a woman in her 30s in good health. The sequencing input was naive CD4+ T cells sorted from blood. The subset: CD45RA+ positively selected. This chain uses TRBV4-1 with TRBJ2-1, with 9 bases identical to TRBD2. The chain's CDR3 is CASSRVIGRAGGEQFF. The CDR3 DNA follows: TGCGCCAGCAGCCGCGTTATAGGACGAGCGGGAGGAGAGCAGTTCTTC.